This TCR beta chain appears in the sequencing data of a study of sequential checkpoint blockade in melanoma. For the study at large: Arm A got nivolumab then ipilimumab; arm B the reverse, 1:1. Each arm's sequence ended with maintenance nivolumab.

The ends were cut back, 7 bases at V and 5 bases at J, with 10 bases in the middle. This CDR3 has 12 amino acids. CDR1 MNHEY and CDR2 SVGAGI come from the germline V gene. Treatment indicated: randomized to nivolumab then ipilimumab (arm A) or the reverse (arm B). Sorted cells were live CD3+CD8+, lacking CD19 and CD56, from PBMCs. Here immunoSEQ multiplex PCR was the method, and the copy in TCRdb shows in-frame clones only, minus some. The data show more than 20,000 clones, almost 85% seen once. The input for sequencing was CD8+ T cells sorted from blood (inferred from file names), taken from a patient given nivolumab and ipilimumab in sequence. The genes are TRBV6-5 and TRBJ2-3; D call uncertain. This receptor was taken from a human donor with melanoma. This CDR3 reads CASTGLGDTQYF. DNA for the CDR3: TGTGCCAGCACAGGCCTGGGAGATACGCAGTATTTT.